This entry lists 14 T cell receptor beta chains sequenced from one sample in a study of blood T cell repertoires in COVID-19. Sequencing used immunoSEQ multiplex PCR; TCRdb keeps in-frame clones, though not all of them. The sample lists some 100,000 clones, around 92% occurring once. Material: peripheral blood. Source of these receptors: a man between 50 and 59 years old with active COVID-19.

This clone was recorded once. The CDR3 bases are TGTGCCAGCAGTTCCCCGAACCGGAGAGGGTACGAGCAGTACTTC. This translates into CASSSPNRRGYEQYF. The genes are TRBV28 and TRBJ2-7, with a possible D match to TRBD2 (5 bases). Trimming shortened V by 4 bases and J by 4 bases, and 17 bases separated the two germline ends. This CDR3 comprises 15 residues. Germline CDR1 is MDHEN and CDR2 is SYDVKM. The full variable domain, with the rest looked up from reference TRBV28 and TRBJ2-7, is DVKVTQSSRYLVKRTGEKVFLECVQDMDHENMFWYRQDPGLGLRLIYFSYDVKMKEKGDIPEGYSVSREKKERFSLILESASTNQTSMYLCASSSPNRRGYEQYFGPGTRLTVT.

CDR3 in amino acids: CASSQGGLRGRVDTQYF. CDR3 nucleotides: TGCGCCAGCAGCCAAGGGGGCCTAAGGGGTCGGGTAGATACGCAGTATTTT. This chain connects TRBV4-1 to TRBJ2-3; TRBD1 might be the D (5 bases). V shed 1 base and J shed 5 bases, with 19 bases lying between them. Per germline, CDR1 MGHRA and CDR2 YSYEKL. The CDR3 sequence is 17 residues long.

The chain employs TRBV11-2 and TRBJ2-3; D is possibly TRBD2 (5 bases). V was clipped by 4 bases and J by 4 bases, with 9 bases between them. Germline loops: CDR1 SGHAT, CDR2 FQNNGV. The CDR3 extends over 13 amino acids. The CDR3 spells CASSWGDSDTQYF. In nucleotides, the CDR3 is TGTGCCAGCAGCTGGGGAGATTCAGATACGCAGTATTTT.

This clone appeared once. The chain joins TRBV7-6 to TRBJ2-7; tentatively, D is TRBD1 (6 bases). CDR3 length: 13 amino acids. Germline CDR1 SGHVS, CDR2 FNYEAQ. V lost 1 base and J lost 6, with 10 bases in between. The DNA of the CDR3 is TGTGCCAGCAGCTTAGACAGGGCATCCGAGCAGTACTTC. Translated, it gives CASSLDRASEQYF. Full variable domain (missing parts from reference TRBV7-6 and TRBJ2-7): GAGVSQSPRYKVTKRGQDVALRCDPISGHVSLYWYRQALGQGPEFLTYFNYEAQQDKSGLPNDRFSAERPEGSISTLTIQRTEQRDSAMYRCASSLDRASEQYFGPGTRLTVT.

The count of this clone is one. V is TRBV4-1 and J is TRBJ1-2; D might be TRBD1 (6 bases). Trimming stripped 4 bases from V and 3 bases from J, with 12 bases between. Germline lookup yields CDR1 MGHRA and CDR2 YSYEKL. CDR3 length equals 14 residues. The CDR3 DNA is TGCGCCAGCAGCCGAGACAGGATGGACTATGGCTACACCTTC. Protein product: CASSRDRMDYGYTF.

The chain is built from TRBV28 and TRBJ1-2, with unresolved D. The CDR3 length is 15 residues. Germline CDR1 MDHEN, CDR2 SYDVKM. The ends were cut back, 3 bases at V and 2 bases at J, with 13 bases in the middle. As DNA, the CDR3 is TGTGCCAGCAGTTTTGGATCAGACACAAACTATGGCTACACCTTC. It yields the protein CASSFGSDTNYGYTF.

This clone was picked up one time. The chain links TRBV11-2 to TRBJ2-1; 10 nucleotides align to TRBD2. The V gene's germline CDR1 is SGHAT and CDR2 FQNNGV. The CDR3 has 16 residues. Trimming cost V 3 bases and J 7 bases; bases outside gene matches: 9. In nucleotides, the CDR3 is TGTGCCAGCAGCTTCTCCGGGACTAGCGCCCGTAATGAGCAGTTCTTC. It yields the protein CASSFSGTSARNEQFF.

The rearrangement links TRBV5-4 to TRBJ1-1, with D uncertain. Per germline, CDR1 SGHNT and CDR2 YYREEE (reference sequence). V shed 0 bases and J shed 8 bases, with 11 bases lying between them. The CDR3 is 13 amino acids. The CDR3 here is CASSLAGGSEAFF. In DNA form, the CDR3 reads TGTGCCAGCAGCTTGGCCGGAGGGTCGGAAGCTTTCTTT. Full variable domain (missing parts from reference TRBV5-4 and TRBJ1-1): ETGVTQSPTHLIKTRGQQVTLRCSSQSGHNTVSWYQQALGQGPQFIFQYYREEENGRGNFPPRFSGLQFPNYSSELNVNALELDDSALYLCASSLAGGSEAFFGQGTRLTVV.

There are a few counts of this clone. The chain recombines TRBV5-1 with TRBJ1-3; TRBD1 might be the D (5 bases). V was clipped by 4 bases and J by 0 bases, with 11 bases between them. The germline CDR1 and CDR2 sequences are SGHRS and YFSETQ. The CDR3 spans 15 residues. CDR3 nucleotide sequence: TGCGCCAGCAGCCCGGAGGGGAGCTCTGGAAACACCATATATTTT. It translates to CASSPEGSSGNTIYF.

This sequence joins TRBV7-3 and TRBJ1-5; perhaps TRBD1 as D (5 bases). V lost 5 bases, J lost 3 bases, and 14 bases lay in between. Germline CDR1 SGHTA, CDR2 FQGTGA. The CDR3 runs to 15 residues. CDR3 protein: CASSLLGGSNQPQHF. CDR3 nucleotide sequence: TGTGCCAGCAGCCTTTTGGGGGGGTCCAATCAGCCCCAGCATTTT.

This clone was seen a single time. The chain has TRBV6-4 and TRBJ2-1; a possible D gene is TRBD1 (6 bases). The CDR3 contains 17 residues. V was cut by 5 bases and J by 1 base, with 18 bases left in between. The germline CDR1 and CDR2 sequences are MRHNA and SNTAGT. The CDR3 region is CASSPQGGEGSYNEQFF. The DNA for the CDR3 is TGTGCCAGCAGTCCTCAAGGGGGTGAGGGGTCCTACAATGAGCAGTTCTTC.

The chain employs TRBV11-2 and TRBJ2-2; 8 bases match TRBD2. CDR1 and CDR2 (germline): SGHAT, FQNNGV. The CDR3 runs 17 residues. Losses at the gene ends were 2 bases for V and 0 bases for J; bases not matched to a gene: 5. The CDR3 spells CASSLRGAGANTGELFF. The DNA for the CDR3 is TGTGCCAGCAGCTTACGGGGAGCGGGAGCGAACACCGGGGAGCTGTTTTTT.

The chain employs TRBV6-5 and TRBJ2-4, with TRBD2 as a possible D gene (5 bases). Germline V gene lookup returns CDR1 MNHEY and CDR2 SVGAGI. This CDR3 has 15 amino acids. Trimming stripped 6 bases from V and 0 bases from J, with 12 bases between. For the CDR3, the DNA is TGTGCCAGCAGCTCCGGGAACCTAGCCAAAAACATTCAGTACTTC. It translates to CASSSGNLAKNIQYF.

J is TRBJ1-4 and V is TRBV19, with D unresolved. Germline CDR1 LNHDA, CDR2 SQIVND (reference sequence). The length of the CDR3 is 12 residues. Trimming shortened V by 9 bases and J by 4 bases, and 9 bases separated the two germline ends. The CDR3 sequence: CASSGNNEKLFF. Here the CDR3 DNA reads TGTGCCAGCTCCGGGAATAATGAAAAACTGTTTTTT.